Here is one T cell receptor (beta chain) with its context. Clones were read by immunoSEQ multiplex PCR, and TCRdb kept only the in-frame ones, dropping some. This sample has some 260,000 clones; 80% to 90% occur once, and the top ten carry under 5%. The data were obtained in a study of blood T cell repertoires in COVID-19. This CDR3 has 12 amino acids. CDR1 and CDR2 (germline): MRHNA, SNTAGT. Deletions cut 5 bases from V and 9 bases from J, with 11 bases between. In terms of age and location, participants ranged from roughly 18 to 95 years and lived in about 25 US areas. The TCR sequence derives from a young man with acute COVID-19. The V gene is TRBV6-4, the J gene TRBJ2-1, with TRBD2 as a possible D gene (6 bases). The sequenced sample was PBMCs or T cells enriched from blood (not recorded which). The CDR3 sequence: CASSPAEGEQFF. For the CDR3, the DNA is TGTGCCAGCAGTCCGGCGGAGGGTGAGCAGTTCTTC.